This T cell receptor (beta chain) derives from a study of cytomegalovirus exposure and HLA in healthy donors. Study findings and constraints: Indistinguishability led to the exclusion of some V segments, TRBV6-2 and TRBV6-3 included. In a later analysis, 17,000 or so TCR beta sequences were associated with HLA alleles at 0.05 false discovery rate.

The table lists this clone with a few counts. The antigen is unknown. Different DNA sequences within this sample yield the same CDR3. PCR used 60 Vbeta primers and 13 Jbeta primers. In the source study's methods: Counted up in a later analysis, unique TCR beta chains came to some 72 million, with 9.5 million to 13 million shared. The repertoire was sequenced with immunoSEQ multiplex PCR; TCRdb's copy has only in-frame clones and lacks some. V and J calls and clone size are given by that table; D and trimming were obtained from the DNA. The sample records approximately 140,000 clones, 55% to 70% being singletons. V dropped 0 bases and J dropped 3; count of bases not matched to a gene: 2. This CDR3 spans 15 amino acids. Germline V gives CDR1 SGHRS, CDR2 YFSETQ.

Sequencing used PBMCs. V is TRBV5-1 and J is TRBJ2-7; 11 positions match TRBD2. The TCR comes from a woman between 55 and 75 years old in good health and CMV-seropositive. CDR3 coding DNA: TGCGCCAGCAGCTTGGGACTAGCGGGGAACTACGAGCAGTACTTC. It encodes CASSLGLAGNYEQYF.